This T cell receptor (beta chain) was captured by sequencing in a study of spatial heterogeneity in lung cancer (dated by TCRdb to between 2018 and 2021). For the study in its entirety: Beta-chain transcripts were consistently detected in greater numbers than alpha-chain transcripts, which likely reflected higher beta-chain transcript abundance. In non-small cell lung cancer, the study made a quantitative comparison of TCR alpha and beta repertoires among multiple tumor regions, matched nontumor lung and blood. Nonsynonymous mutation counts, determined by whole-exome sequencing of tumor tissue, were related to features of the TCR repertoire. Both alpha and beta chains were TCR-sequenced in samples taken at surgery, namely 220 tumor regions, 64 matched nontumor lung samples and approximately 51 PBMC samples. In the raw uncorrected reads, each unique combination of TCR and UMI appeared on average more than ten times.

This clonotype was seen only a few times. It has no known antigen specificity. Within one base of it there is no much larger clone, and no base qualities were kept. Library prep was done by 5' RACE. The sequencer was a NextSeq 500. In the TCR library protocol, a unique molecular identifier was attached to each TCR cDNA molecule so that PCR and sequencing errors could be corrected. The published analysis was carried out like this. Decombinator tools were used for TCR identification, UMI-based error correction and CDR3 extraction. TCRs above a frequency of 2 per 1,000, corresponding to the top 1% of the tumor frequency distribution, were defined as expanded. Rényi diversity was computed with the R vegan package after subsampling each repertoire 100 times to 5,000 TCRs. CDR3 similarity networks were built from amino acid triplet string-kernel similarity, connecting CDR3s with pairwise similarity above 0.82. TCRdb trimmed public reads at Q25 via fastp, called clones via MiXCR and kept in-frame beta chains. For every CDR3 protein sequence, its rows merge into one entry that carries the most common genes and DNA. TCRdb's processing, not the study's, gives the V and J calls here. This sample is represented by around 60,000 distinct CDR3 sequences; 8.4% of them were singletons. The top ten hold about 16% of the sample.

The label giving this sample's time point can be read as: sample taken at primary tumor resection. For TCR sequencing, whole RNA was extracted from tumor and nontumor lung tissue, or from cryopreserved PBMC samples, and no cell sorting was done. Samples were obtained from about 75 patients with early-stage, untreated non-small cell lung cancer from the lung TRACERx cohort. Only patients with enough RNA available from two or more tumor regions were chosen for TCR sequencing. From the cysteine through the phenylalanine, the CDR3 covers 15 amino acids. The read is trimmed to its CDR3 DNA, 45 bases read in frame from base 1. Trimming removed 8 bases from V and 2 bases from J, leaving 16 bases between the germline ends. Results and caveats for the whole study, not just this receptor: Additional single-cell paired TCR alpha and beta sequencing was considered necessary to confirm, at a functional level, the hypothesis that regional TCRs recognize regional mutations. Ubiquitous expanded tumor TCRs showed up in blood more often at tumor resection than at routine follow-up.

The material sequenced was PBMCs, taken at surgery. The chain employs TRBV12-3 or TRBV12-4 and TRBJ1-5; 6 matching bases give a weak D call of TRBD1. This clonotype was obtained from a female donor with early-stage non-small cell lung cancer. The sequence in DNA is TGTGCCAGCCACCTTGGAGGGGGGGGCAATCAGCCCCAGCATTTT. It encodes CASHLGGGGNQPQHF.